This entry features one T cell receptor (beta chain) sequence. This receptor's antigen is unknown. One base away there is no much larger clone; base qualities are not given. The sample's time point, from its label and the paper: newly diagnosed GD, antithyroid drugs for less than 3 months. For both TCR sequencing and RNA sequencing, RNA was extracted from PBMCs using TRIzol. The diagnosis of Graves' disease was made according to American Thyroid Association guidelines. The patients came from an endocrinology department in Xi'an, China. Each patient gave 7.5 to 10 milliliters of peripheral blood, collected in an EDTA anticoagulant tube. Ficoll Paque Plus density gradient separation was used to isolate PBMCs, and no further T cell sorting was performed. An Agilent 2100 Bioanalyzer and agarose gel were used to check RNA quality, and a NanoDrop 2000 was used to measure RNA concentration. The data are from a study of regulatory T cells in long-lasting Graves disease (dated by TCRdb to the early 2020s). Looking at the study overall: Antithyroid drugs had been taken for less than 3 months by newly diagnosed Graves' disease patients. Peripheral blood TCR sequencing and RNA sequencing compared persistent Graves' disease patients with newly diagnosed Graves' disease patients. The study was registered as a clinical trial and conducted in China. A total of roughly 35 samples underwent TCR sequencing: around 13 from persistent and around 20 from newly diagnosed Graves' disease patients.

Based on the germline V gene (reference sequence), the CDR1 and CDR2 sequences are SEHNR and FQNEAQ. The CDR3 holds 14 amino acids from the cysteine to the phenylalanine. Here the CDR3 DNA is all that survives: 42 bases in frame from base 1. Trimming accounts for 3 bases at V and 8 bases at J, while the number of junction bases matched to no gene is 6. Overall study outcomes, separate from this receptor: Sequencing and analysis were limited to the TCR beta chain. TRBV28, TRBJ1-2 and TRBJ2-5 were preferentially used in persistent disease, while TRBV20-1 and TRBJ2-1 were favored in newly diagnosed disease. Lower TCR Shannon entropy and fewer highly expanded clones were observed in persistent Graves' disease patients than in newly diagnosed patients, which suggested clonal expansion. Only peripheral blood was studied, because thyroid tissue, the primary lesion, was inaccessible. Persistent patients shared more public clonotypes among themselves (fewer than 3,000) than newly diagnosed patients did (more than 950). The small sample size was acknowledged by the authors as a limitation that may reduce accuracy.

The method was multiplex PCR. The instrument was an Illumina HiSeq 4000. TCR beta libraries were built with iRepertoire HTBI primers and Arm-PCR amplification of CDR3 regions. Before sequencing, the PCR products went through gel purification. Concerning the study's data processing: Gene usage analysis of CDR3 amino acid clonotypes relied on the 55 to 80 TRBV and 14 TRBJ segments identified across samples. COPE and FqMerger were used to merge the filtered high-quality paired reads into contigs. BLAST was used to align contigs to IMGT TRBV, TRBD and TRBJ reference genes, with CDR3 defined following IMGT. Highly expanded clones were defined as clonotypes with a frequency above 0.1%. Shannon entropy was used to measure repertoire diversity, and the Gini coefficient was used to measure V-J evenness. A clonotype found in more than one individual was treated as public. Using fastp trimming at Q25 and MiXCR clonotype assembly, TCRdb reanalyzed the public sequencing data and kept in-frame beta chains. Duplicate CDR3 protein sequences are folded into a single record with the most common DNA and genes. The V and J calls reflect TCRdb's pipeline rather than the authors' work. The sample table lists fewer than 450,000 distinct CDR3 sequences, 15% of them with a count of one. The top ten hold about 7.8% of the sample.

The sample also formed part of further work on T cells in Graves' hyperthyroidism and ophthalmopathy. The second study's authors report: Stable Graves' hyperthyroidism was defined as the absence of progression to ophthalmopathy over 18 months of follow-up. Hyperthyroidism patients were newly diagnosed, had a disease duration of under 2 months, and were aged 18 to 65 years. Exclusion was applied to patients with uncontrolled infections, other autoimmune diseases, pregnancy or lactation. Diagnoses were based on clinical symptoms, serum thyroxine and TRAb, thyroid ultrasound and orbital computed tomography. For the first round of RT-PCR on the TCR CDR3, the HTBI primer set was used together with the Qiagen OneStep RT-PCR kit. Most expanded thyroid clonotypes (frequency above 0.001) were also detected in blood, suggesting blood repertoires may reflect thyroid immune responses. Ophthalmopathy was separated from stable hyperthyroidism by a 13 V-J signature model, with roughly 88% sensitivity and approximately 81% specificity obtained in cross-validation and 80%/75% obtained in testing. In validation, the model predicted progression to ophthalmopathy with over 60% sensitivity and 72% to 85% specificity, a median of around 6.6 months before onset. To identify TCR V-J signatures that set the groups apart, the researchers used a discovery cohort of 90 to 100 patients, made up of fewer than 50 with Graves' ophthalmopathy and about 60 with stable Graves' hyperthyroidism. Whether ophthalmopathy could be predicted prospectively was tested in an independent validation cohort made up of 18 to 20 hyperthyroidism patients plus 17 patients who later progressed to ophthalmopathy. The roughly 94 discovery patients were randomly divided into training and test sets at a 7:3 ratio. In addition, the study compared T-cell repertoires in thyroid tissue and in blood from about 6 Graves' hyperthyroidism patients. After sampling, hyperthyroidism patients received methimazole starting at 30 mg daily, and ophthalmopathy patients received high-dose intravenous methylprednisolone. Libraries were constructed in a second round of multiplex PCR, after which size selection and purification were performed. Libraries were sequenced paired-end with 100 bp reads on an Illumina HiSeq2000. SOAPnuke was used to process the raw data, removing reads that contained adapters or uncalled bases, had a mean Phred below 15, or lacked an exact match to the constant primer or identifier. High-quality paired reads were merged using COPE v1.2.5, and each unique nucleotide sequence was defined as a clonotype. MiTCR v1.1 was used to align the clonotypes against IMGT TRBV, TRBD and TRBJ reference segments. The analysis was restricted to V-J combinations with a frequency above 0.0001, which together covered about 99% of the repertoires. The TCS score was defined as F50 (clonal expansion) divided by E x V (chaos), with BLOSUM62-based TCRdist calculated between CDR3 peptides within each V-J. Welch's t-statistics and random forest reduced 500 to 650 V-J features to 10 to 15, which were used in a naive Bayes classifier (R e1071). Sample size was not statistically predetermined, and blinding of investigators to group allocation was not performed. According to the paper, TCR Vbeta CDR3 sequencing was carried out on 135 peripheral blood samples, which came from more than 40 ophthalmopathy, around 74 hyperthyroidism and roughly 17 progressor patients.

This receptor was obtained from a woman between 40 and 55 years old with Graves disease. Donor details come from another sample of the same person, matched by shared clones. The sequence links TRBV7-9 to TRBJ2-1; the central 8 bases match TRBD2. The sequencing used peripheral blood mononuclear cells (PBMCs), collected at new diagnosis, from a patient treated with antithyroid drugs. CDR3 reads: CASSFGTSYDEQFF. In nucleotides, the sequence is TGTGCCAGCAGCTTCGGGACTAGTTACGATGAGCAGTTCTTC. Reference TRBV7-9 and TRBJ2-1 proteins supply the regions before and after the CDR3; the full variable domain is: DTGVSQNPRHKITKRGQNVTFRCDPISEHNRLYWYRQTLGQGPEFLTYFQNEAQLEKSRLLSDRFSAERPKGSFSTLEIQRTEQGDSAMYLCASSFGTSYDEQFFGPGTRLTVL.